The subject of this entry is one T cell receptor (beta chain). Profiling relied on immunoSEQ multiplex PCR, and the TCRdb table lists in-frame clones only, not all of them. The sample yields some 30,000 clones, over 70% seen once. With 1 base removed from V and 2 bases from J, the gap between germline ends came to 7 bases. This CDR3 has 14 residues. Per germline, CDR1 SGHTA and CDR2 FQGNSA. This sample is part of a study of STAT5B mutations in CD4+ large granular lymphocyte leukemia. The genes are TRBV7-2 and TRBJ2-3; D gene unclear. What was sequenced was CD4+ T cells from blood buffy coats. The clonotype comes from a human donor in good health. The CDR3 DNA reads TGTGCCAGCAGCTTAGGGGCATTCACAGATACGCAGTATTTT. Protein: CASSLGAFTDTQYF.